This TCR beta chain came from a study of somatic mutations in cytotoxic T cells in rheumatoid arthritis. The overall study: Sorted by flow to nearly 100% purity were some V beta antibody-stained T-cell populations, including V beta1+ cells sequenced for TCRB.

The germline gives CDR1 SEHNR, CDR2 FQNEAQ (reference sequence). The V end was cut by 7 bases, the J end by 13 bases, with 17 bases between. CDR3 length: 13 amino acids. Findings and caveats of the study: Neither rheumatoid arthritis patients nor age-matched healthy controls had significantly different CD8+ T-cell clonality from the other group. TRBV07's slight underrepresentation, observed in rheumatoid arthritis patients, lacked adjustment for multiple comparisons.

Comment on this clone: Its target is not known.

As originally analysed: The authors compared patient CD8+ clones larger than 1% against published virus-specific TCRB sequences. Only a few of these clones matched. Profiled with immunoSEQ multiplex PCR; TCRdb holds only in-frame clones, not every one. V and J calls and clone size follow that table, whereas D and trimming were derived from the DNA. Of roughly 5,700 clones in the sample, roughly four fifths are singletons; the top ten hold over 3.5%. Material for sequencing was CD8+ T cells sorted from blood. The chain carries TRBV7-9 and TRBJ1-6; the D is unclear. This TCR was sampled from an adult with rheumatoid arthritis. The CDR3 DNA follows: TGTGCCAGCACCTTGGGAGAGGTATTCCCCCTCCACTTT. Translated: CASTLGEVFPLHF.